This T cell receptor beta chain was sequenced during a study of blood T cell repertoires in COVID-19. Looking at the study overall: Acute-phase and convalescent COVID-19 samples originated in the United States, Italy and Spain.

Authors' data handling: Amplification with reference gene primers provided the estimates of nucleated cell counts. Sequenced by immunoSEQ multiplex PCR; TCRdb stores in-frame clones only, minus some. V, J and clone size are taken as reported in that table, and D and trimming were inferred from the DNA itself. The sample gives 200,000 to 250,000 clones, 70% to 90% of which show up once; roughly 12% is in the top ten. The sample consisted of peripheral blood. This clonotype was sampled from a young woman who had recovered from COVID-19.

The CDR3 region is CASSLTRVTNTEAFF. The CDR3 DNA reads as TGTGCCAGCAGCTTAACCAGGGTGACGAACACTGAAGCTTTCTTT. The chain couples TRBV7-2 to TRBJ1-1; D may be TRBD1 (5 bases). The CDR3 covers 15 residues. Trimming stripped 2 bases from V and 1 base from J, with 11 bases between. Germline lookup yields CDR1 SGHTA and CDR2 FQGNSA.